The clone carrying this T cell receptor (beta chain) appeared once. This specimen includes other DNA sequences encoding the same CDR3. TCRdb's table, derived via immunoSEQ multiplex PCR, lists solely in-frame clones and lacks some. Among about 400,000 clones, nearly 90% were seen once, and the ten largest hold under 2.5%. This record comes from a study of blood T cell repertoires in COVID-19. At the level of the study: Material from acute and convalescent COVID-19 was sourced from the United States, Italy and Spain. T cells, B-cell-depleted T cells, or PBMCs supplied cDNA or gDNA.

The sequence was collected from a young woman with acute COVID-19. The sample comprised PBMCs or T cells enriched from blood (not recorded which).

CDR3 DNA: TGTGCCAGCAGCTTTGGGGGGGCGTATAGCAATCAGCCCCAGCATTTT. As protein: CASSFGGAYSNQPQHF. The chain carries TRBV7-2 and TRBJ1-5; D may be TRBD1 (6 bases). V was clipped by 3 bases and J by 0 bases, with 12 bases between them. Per the germline V gene, CDR1 is SGHTA and CDR2 is FQGNSA. This CDR3 spans 16 amino acids.